This TCR beta chain was observed in a study of shared clonotypes between healthy human individuals. Trimming cost V 3 bases and J 0 bases, with 10 bases left between them. This CDR3 region has 15 residues. CDR1 MDHEN and CDR2 SYDVKM come from the germline V gene. The authors split each subset's genomic DNA evenly across several immunoSEQ plates. Authors' data handling: Junction-only immunoSEQ data arrived without quality scores, meaning filtering differed. Repertoires were generated with immunoSEQ multiplex PCR, while TCRdb's copy carries only in-frame clones and drops some. V and J calls and clone size follow that table, whereas D and trimming were derived from the DNA. The profile covers about 710,000 clones, with over 60% appearing a single time and approximately 2% taken by the ten largest. Caucasian adults residing in Nashville, Tennessee made up all the donors.

The chain couples TRBV28 to TRBJ2-3; D is possibly TRBD2 (6 bases). This TCR was sampled from a woman aged 25-40 years in good health. Sequenced: memory CD4+ T cells sorted from blood. The sample's subset: CD45RA-negative fraction. CDR3 DNA sequence: TGTGCCAGCAGTTTTCAGGGACTCAGCACAGATACGCAGTATTTT. It encodes CASSFQGLSTDTQYF.